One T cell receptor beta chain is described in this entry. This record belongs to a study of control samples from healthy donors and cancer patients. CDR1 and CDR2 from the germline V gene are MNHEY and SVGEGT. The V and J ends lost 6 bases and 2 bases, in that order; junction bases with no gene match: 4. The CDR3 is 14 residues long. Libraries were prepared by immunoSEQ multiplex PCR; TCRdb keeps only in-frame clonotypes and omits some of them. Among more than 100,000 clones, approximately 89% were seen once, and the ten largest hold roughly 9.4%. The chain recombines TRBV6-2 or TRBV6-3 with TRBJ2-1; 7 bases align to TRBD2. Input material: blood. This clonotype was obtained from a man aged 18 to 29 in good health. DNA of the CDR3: TGTGCCAGCAGCGAGACTAGCCCCTACAATGAGCAGTTCTTC. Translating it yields CASSETSPYNEQFF.